The 26 T cell receptor beta chains below come from one sample, sequenced in a study of spatial heterogeneity in lung cancer. The time point: sample taken at primary tumor resection. A single record per CDR3 protein comes from TCRdb applying MiXCR to the 5' RACE reads. The sample has roughly 39,000 distinct CDR3 sequences; 6.8% are singletons. The sequencing used PBMCs, collected at surgery. Source of these receptors: a female donor with early-stage non-small cell lung cancer.

This clonotype was counted ten times or more. The chain links TRBV24-1 to TRBJ2-4; D is perhaps TRBD2 (5 bases). There are 11 residues in the CDR3. Germline-derived CDR1 and CDR2 are KGHDR and SFDVKD. Trimming removed 4 bases from V and 8 bases from J, with 5 bases in between. The CDR3 loop is CATSDGDIQYF. In DNA, the CDR3 is TGTGCCACCAGTGACGGGGACATTCAGTACTTC.

The chain links TRBV7-2 to TRBJ2-7; TRBD2 matches at 12 bases. V dropped 4 bases and J dropped 4; count of bases not matched to a gene: 5. CDR1 SGHTA and CDR2 FQGNSA come from the germline V gene. The CDR3 length is 15 residues. The CDR3 nucleotides are TGTGCCAGCAGCTCAGAGACTAGCGGGGGATACGAGCAGTACTTC. The encoded protein is CASSSETSGGYEQYF.

This clonotype was seen repeatedly, ten times or more. The V call is TRBV24-1, the J call TRBJ2-1; perhaps TRBD1 as D (5 bases). The V gene's germline CDR1 is KGHDR and CDR2 SFDVKD. The CDR3 contains 18 residues. Trimming cost V 0 bases and J 0 bases, with 14 bases left between them. CDR3 amino acids: CATSDLYTRVSSYNEQFF. Written as DNA, the CDR3 is TGTGCCACCAGTGATTTGTATACCAGGGTAAGCTCCTACAATGAGCAGTTCTTC.

This clonotype came up many times. The junction does not match germline at one end; this may be a read error. The CDR3: CASSLPLRMTVF. CDR3 sequence (DNA): TGTGCCAGCAGCTTACCCCTCCGAATGACGGTCTTC. The chain has TRBV7-2 and TRBJ2-1; unclear D gene. Germline CDR1 is SGHTA and CDR2 is FQGNSA. The CDR3 is made up of 12 amino acids.

This clonotype came up many times. The genes are TRBV7-2 and TRBJ2-2; D is unresolved. The germline gives CDR1 SGHTA, CDR2 FQGNSA. Trimming left V 4 bases short and J 5 bases short, with 5 bases between. The CDR3 contains 12 residues. The CDR3 protein is CASSSYTGELFF. The CDR3 DNA reads as TGTGCCAGCAGCTCTTATACCGGGGAGCTGTTTTTT.

This clonotype was seen more than once but under ten times. The chain is built from TRBV6-5 and TRBJ2-1; 8 bases match TRBD2. This CDR3 is 14 amino acids long. Germline V gene lookup returns CDR1 MNHEY and CDR2 SVGAGI. Germline trimming cut 6 bases from V and 6 bases from J; bases unmatched to any gene: 7. The chain's CDR3 is CASSRSGGTNEQFF. In nucleotides, the CDR3 is TGTGCCAGCAGCCGAAGCGGGGGTACCAATGAGCAGTTCTTC.

This clonotype was picked up many times. The V and J genes are TRBV13 and TRBJ2-7; D not resolved. The ends were cut back, 1 base at V and 4 bases at J, with 14 bases in the middle. The CDR3 runs 15 residues. Germline lookup yields CDR1 PRHDT and CDR2 FYEKMQ (reference sequence). CDR3 sequence (DNA): TGTGCCAGCAGCTTAGCCGGGTTCCAAATTTACGAGCAGTACTTC. This gives the protein CASSLAGFQIYEQYF.

At least ten counts were recorded for this clonotype. The V call is TRBV3-1, the J call TRBJ1-1; tentative D call: TRBD1 (5 bases). Trimming stripped 1 base from V and 7 bases from J, with 7 bases between. The CDR3 is made up of 12 amino acids. Looked up from germline, CDR1 is LGHDT and CDR2 is YNNKEL (reference sequence). CDR3 in DNA: TGTGCCAGCAGCCAAGCGGGGGGTGAAGCTTTCTTT. Amino acid sequence: CASSQAGGEAFF.

This clonotype was counted a few times. The CDR3 DNA follows: TGTGCCACCACCCCCGACGAATTAGGGGAGCAGTACTTC. Encoded protein: CATTPDELGEQYF. The V call is TRBV2, the J call TRBJ2-7; D gene ambiguous. V gave up 10 bases and J gave up 7 bases, with 20 bases separating them. The CDR3 totals 13 residues. Germline assignment: CDR1 SNHLY and CDR2 FYNNEI. The variable domain in full, completed from reference TRBV2 and TRBJ2-7, reads EPEVTQTPSHQVTQMGQEVILRCVPISNHLYFYWYRQILGQKVEFLVSFYNNEISEKSEIFDDQFSVERPDGSNFTLKIRSTKLEDSAMYFCATTPDELGEQYFGPGTRLTVT.

This clonotype was seen ten or more times. The chain joins TRBV9 to TRBJ2-3; D gene unclear. Per the germline V gene, CDR1 is SGDLS and CDR2 is YYNGEE. The CDR3 is made up of 13 amino acids. V lost 0 bases and J lost 0, with 2 bases in between. DNA of the CDR3: TGTGCCAGCAGCGTAGTGAGCACAGATACGCAGTATTTT. It specifies CASSVVSTDTQYF.

The rearrangement links TRBV10-1 to TRBJ2-2, with TRBD2 as a possible D gene (5 bases). CDR1 and CDR2 from the germline V gene are WNHNN and SYGVQD (reference sequence). The CDR3 spans 14 residues. Trimming shortened V by 3 bases and J by 1 base, and 6 bases separated the two germline ends. The CDR3 loop is CASSDGMNTGELFF. Written as DNA, the CDR3 is TGCGCCAGCAGTGACGGGATGAACACCGGGGAGCTGTTTTTT.

In this sample, this clonotype turned up many times. The J gene is TRBJ1-4, the V gene TRBV5-1; D not certain. This CDR3 has 16 residues. Germline values: CDR1 SGHRS, CDR2 YFSETQ. Trimming cost V 7 bases and J 4 bases, with 20 bases left between them. DNA for the CDR3: TGCGCCAGCGGACCCTCAGGCGCGCCGGATAATGAAAAACTGTTTTTT. This codes for CASGPSGAPDNEKLFF. Full variable domain (outside the CDR3, taken from reference TRBV5-1 and TRBJ1-4): KAGVTQTPRYLIKTRGQQVTLSCSPISGHRSVSWYQQTPGQGLQFLFEYFSETQRNKGNFPGRFSGRQFSNSRSEMNVSTLELGDSALYLCASGPSGAPDNEKLFFGSGTQLSVL.

This clonotype was picked up many times. The rearrangement uses TRBV4-1 and TRBJ2-5; D call uncertain. The germline CDR1 and CDR2 sequences are MGHRA and YSYEKL. Trimming took 1 base from V and 4 from J, leaving 7 bases between them. The CDR3 covers 13 residues. CDR3 in DNA: TGCGCCAGCAGCCAAGTTCGAGCAGAGACCCAGTACTTC. Translated: CASSQVRAETQYF.

This clonotype was found many times. The rearrangement uses TRBV7-9 and TRBJ2-7; 9 bases are a match to TRBD1. Germline CDR1 SEHNR, CDR2 FQNEAQ (reference sequence). After removal of 5 bases from V and 3 bases from J, the junction contained 5 bases not matched to a gene. The CDR3 extends over 14 amino acids. CDR3 protein: CASSPQTGGYEQYF. CDR3 bases: TGTGCCAGCAGCCCCCAGACAGGGGGCTACGAGCAGTACTTC.

This clonotype has a count of ten or more. J is TRBJ1-5 and V is TRBV5-1, with D tentatively TRBD1 (5 bases). Deletions cut 0 bases from V and 3 bases from J, with 10 bases between. The CDR3 has 15 residues. The germline gives CDR1 SGHRS, CDR2 YFSETQ. CDR3: CASSLVPGLNQPQHF. The CDR3 DNA sequence: TGCGCCAGCAGCTTGGTTCCGGGGCTCAATCAGCCCCAGCATTTT.

At least ten counts were recorded for this clonotype. V and J are TRBV10-3 and TRBJ2-1; 9 bases fit TRBD2. Germline V gene lookup returns CDR1 ENHRY and CDR2 SYGVKD. The CDR3 extends over 19 amino acids. After removal of 3 bases from V and 0 bases from J, the junction contained 12 bases not matched to a gene. For the CDR3, the DNA is TGTGCCATCAGTGATATGGGAGCTAGCGGGGTAACCTCCTACAATGAGCAGTTCTTC. This gives the protein CAISDMGASGVTSYNEQFF.

This clonotype was seen repeatedly, ten times or more. This sequence joins TRBV19 and TRBJ2-1; 10 bases match TRBD1. This CDR3 spans 16 amino acids. Trimming cost V 7 bases and J 5 bases; bases outside gene matches: 11. Germline V gives CDR1 LNHDA, CDR2 SQIVND (reference sequence). This CDR3 is CASTYNDRGPDNEQFF. The DNA for the CDR3 is TGTGCCAGTACGTACAACGACAGGGGGCCCGACAATGAGCAGTTCTTC.

Ten or more counts support this clonotype. The chain has TRBV7-2 and TRBJ1-5; D is ambiguous. Germline-derived CDR1 and CDR2 are SGHTA and FQGNSA. V gave up 3 bases and J gave up 4 bases, with 13 bases separating them. This CDR3 spans 15 amino acids. CDR3 region: CASSFSGPQNQPQHF. Written as DNA, the CDR3 is TGTGCCAGCAGCTTCTCAGGACCCCAAAATCAGCCCCAGCATTTT.

The chain has TRBV27 and TRBJ1-5; 10 nucleotides align to TRBD1. V shed 5 bases, J shed 6 bases, and the junction held 7 bases outside the gene matches. This CDR3 spans 15 amino acids. CDR1 and CDR2 (germline): MNHEY, SMNVEV (reference sequence). The CDR3 nucleotides are TGTGCCAGCAGTCGGACAGGGGGATGGGGTCAGCCCCAGCATTTT. This encodes CASSRTGGWGQPQHF.

The genes are TRBV20-1 and TRBJ2-7; 9 bases map to TRBD1. CDR1 is DFQATT, CDR2 SNEGSKA, per germline (reference sequence). The trim removed 6 bases at V and 6 bases at J, leaving 6 bases unmatched. This CDR3 is built from 12 residues. The CDR3 loop reads CSAWTGVFEQYF. CDR3 coding DNA: TGCAGTGCGTGGACAGGGGTTTTCGAGCAGTACTTC.

This clonotype was counted between two and nine times. The chain recombines TRBV6-5 with TRBJ1-4; unclear D gene. The V gene lost 0 bases and the J gene lost 0 bases, with 8 bases spanning the gap. This CDR3 contains 16 residues. Germline lookup yields CDR1 MNHEY and CDR2 SVGAGI. The CDR3 DNA is TGTGCCAGCAGTTACTCCGCAGATTCAACTAATGAAAAACTGTTTTTT. Residues: CASSYSADSTNEKLFF.

This chain joins TRBV20-1 and TRBJ1-4; 8 bases fit TRBD1. V lost 5 bases and J lost 7; bases outside the gene matches: 9. From germline, CDR1 is DFQATT and CDR2 SNEGSKA (reference sequence). This CDR3 spans 14 amino acids. CDR3 nucleotide sequence: TGCAGTGCTGCAACGGACAGGGAAGGTGAAAAACTGTTTTTT. Its translation is CSAATDREGEKLFF.

This clonotype was recorded at least ten times. This chain connects TRBV6-2 or TRBV6-3 to TRBJ1-1; unclear D gene. This CDR3 has 13 amino acids. The germline CDR1 and CDR2 sequences are MNHEY and SVGEGT. Trimming left V 6 bases short and J 2 bases short, with 10 bases between. CDR3: CASRPEPNTEAFF. The CDR3 bases are TGTGCCAGCAGACCCGAACCAAACACTGAAGCTTTCTTT.

This clonotype was observed a few times. The V and J genes are TRBV7-3 and TRBJ2-5; D remains unclear. This CDR3 has 11 residues. V gave up 10 bases and J gave up 4 bases, with 10 bases separating them. The germline gives CDR1 SGHTA, CDR2 FQGTGA. CDR3 region: CATGSPETQYF. CDR3 nucleotide sequence: TGTGCCACCGGGTCCCCAGAGACCCAGTACTTC.

This clonotype has at least ten counts. V gene TRBV9 combines with J gene TRBJ1-2, with D hard to call. CDR1 SGDLS and CDR2 YYNGEE come from the germline V gene. V dropped 3 bases and J dropped 2 bases, with 14 bases sitting between them. CDR3 size: 15 residues. The chain's CDR3 is CASSANPSANYGYTF. CDR3 coding DNA: TGTGCCAGCAGCGCAAACCCATCGGCGAACTATGGCTACACCTTC.

This clonotype occurred a few times. The chain carries TRBV4-1 and TRBJ2-7; D perhaps matches TRBD1 (6 bases). Germline CDR1 is MGHRA and CDR2 is YSYEKL. The CDR3 extends over 14 amino acids. Trimming shortened V by 2 bases and J by 3 bases, and 11 bases separated the two germline ends. CDR3 loop: CASSQTQQGYEQYF. CDR3 coding DNA: TGCGCCAGCAGCCAAACCCAACAGGGCTACGAGCAGTACTTC.